Included here is one T cell receptor (beta chain) sequence, with context. Libraries were prepared by immunoSEQ multiplex PCR; TCRdb keeps only in-frame clonotypes and omits some of them. The sample consists of over 65,000 clones, roughly 94% of them appearing once. The ends were cut back, 7 bases at V and 3 bases at J, with 16 bases in the middle. Germline CDR1 is MDHEN and CDR2 is SYDVKM. The CDR3 runs 15 residues. The record originates from a study of technical replicates of blood from a few donors. This chain joins TRBV28 and TRBJ1-5; D uncertain. The receptor was isolated from a human donor in good health. Specimen: T cells isolated from PBMCs. CDR3 nucleotides: TGTGCCAGCACCAAAGGCGGCCAGCTCAATCAGCCCCAGCATTTT. It specifies CASTKGGQLNQPQHF. The full variable domain, in which reference TRBV28 and TRBJ1-5 provide the parts outside the CDR3, is DVKVTQSSRYLVKRTGEKVFLECVQDMDHENMFWYRQDPGLGLRLIYFSYDVKMKEKGDIPEGYSVSREKKERFSLILESASTNQTSMYLCASTKGGQLNQPQHFGDGTRLSIL.